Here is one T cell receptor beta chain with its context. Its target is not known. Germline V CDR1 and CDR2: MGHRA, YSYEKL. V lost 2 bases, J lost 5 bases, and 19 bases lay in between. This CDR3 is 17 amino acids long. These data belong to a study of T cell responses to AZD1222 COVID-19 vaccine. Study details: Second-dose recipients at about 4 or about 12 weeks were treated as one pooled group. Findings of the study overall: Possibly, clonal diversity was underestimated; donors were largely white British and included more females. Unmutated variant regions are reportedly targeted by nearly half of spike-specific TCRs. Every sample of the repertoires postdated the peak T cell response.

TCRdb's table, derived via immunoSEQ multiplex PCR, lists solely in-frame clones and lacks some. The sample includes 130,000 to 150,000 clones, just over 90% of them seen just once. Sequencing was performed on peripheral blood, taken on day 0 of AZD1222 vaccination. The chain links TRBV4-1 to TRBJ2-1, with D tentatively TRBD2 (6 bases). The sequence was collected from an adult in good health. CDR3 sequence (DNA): TGCGCCAGCAGCCAAATAAGCTGGCGGGGCCAACACAATGAGCAGTTCTTC. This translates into CASSQISWRGQHNEQFF.